These 10 T cell receptor beta chains were all obtained from the same sample, sequenced in a study of tumor-infiltrating lymphocytes in oesophageal squamous cell carcinoma. Each CDR3 protein is one row after TCRdb ran MiXCR on the PCR reads. Among 16,000 or so distinct CDR3 sequences, roughly 42% were seen once, and the ten largest hold around 26%. Sequencing was done on a sample of esophageal tumor tissue. All receptors come from a male donor with esophageal squamous cell carcinoma.

This chain links TRBV18 with TRBJ2-3, with no clear D. CDR1 KGHSH and CDR2 LQKENI come from the germline V gene. The CDR3 sequence is 15 residues long. V was trimmed by 5 bases and J by 2 bases, leaving 14 bases between them. CDR3 coding DNA: TGTGCCAGCTCAAAGGAATACCTAAACACAGATACGCAGTATTTT. This codes for CASSKEYLNTDTQYF.

CDR3 DNA sequence: TGTGCCAGCAGTTTAGGAGGGAGCACCTACAATGAGCAGTTCTTC. Its protein product is CASSLGGSTYNEQFF. The V call is TRBV28, the J call TRBJ2-1, with D tentatively TRBD2 (6 bases). This CDR3 comprises 15 residues. V was pared by 2 bases and J by 2 bases, with 10 bases between. Germline CDR1 is MDHEN and CDR2 is SYDVKM.

On this clonotype itself: A much larger clone lies a single base off, so this may be a read error. V gene TRBV5-1 combines with J gene TRBJ2-3, with TRBD1 matching over 8 bases. The CDR3 covers 14 residues. Germline V gives CDR1 SGHRS, CDR2 YFSETQ. In DNA, the CDR3 is TGCGCCAGCAGCTTGGGCAGGGGGCCAGATTCGCAGTATTTT. The encoded protein is CASSLGRGPDSQYF.

The rearrangement joins TRBV7-9 to TRBJ2-5, with unresolved D. Germline V lookup: CDR1 SEHNR, CDR2 FQNEAQ (reference sequence). Trimming pared 2 bases from V and 3 bases from J, leaving 4 bases between. The CDR3 runs 12 residues. The CDR3 loop is CASSLTKETQYF. The DNA for the CDR3 is TGTGCCAGCAGCTTAACTAAAGAGACCCAGTACTTC.

This clonotype was seen a handful of times. The rearrangement uses TRBV7-3 and TRBJ2-3; no definite D call. V was cut by 4 bases and J by 6 bases, with 8 bases left in between. This CDR3 has 12 residues. The germline V gene has CDR1 SGHTA and CDR2 FQGTGA. CDR3 sequence reads: CASSSYGDTQYF. As DNA, the CDR3 is TGTGCCAGCAGCTCCTACGGGGATACGCAGTATTTT.

The sample holds one count of this clonotype. The V call is TRBV11-1, the J call TRBJ2-7; 8 nucleotides agree with TRBD2. The CDR3 has 13 residues. Per germline, CDR1 SGHAT and CDR2 FQDESV (reference sequence). Trimming removed 6 bases from V and 2 bases from J; junction bases left unmatched: 3. DNA for the CDR3: TGTGCCAGCAGTCGGACTAGCACCTACGAGCAGTACTTC. As protein: CASSRTSTYEQYF. The entire variable domain, with the rest obtained from reference TRBV11-1 and TRBJ2-7, is as follows: EAEVAQSPRYKITEKSQAVAFWCDPISGHATLYWYRQILGQGPELLVQFQDESVVDDSQLPKDRFSAERLKGVDSTLKIQPAELGDSAMYLCASSRTSTYEQYFGPGTRLTVT.

A few counts support this clonotype. This chain links TRBV7-2 with TRBJ2-5; no definite D call. The CDR3 runs to 12 residues. Deletions cut 5 bases from V and 7 bases from J, with 11 bases between. Germline-derived CDR1 and CDR2 are SGHTA and FQGNSA. Here the CDR3 DNA reads TGTGCCAGCAGCCCCTTGCGAGGGACCCAGTACTTC. Translated, it gives CASSPLRGTQYF.

The chain uses TRBV9 and TRBJ1-3, with 9 bases lining up with TRBD1. The CDR3 length is 16 residues. Germline-derived CDR1 and CDR2 are SGDLS and YYNGEE. Unmatched junction bases numbered 11, after V lost 3 bases and J lost 7 bases. CDR3 in amino acids: CASSAEGQGVGNTIYF. The CDR3 DNA follows: TGTGCCAGCAGCGCCGAGGGACAGGGAGTCGGGAACACCATATATTTT.

This clonotype was seen many times. This sequence joins TRBV5-1 and TRBJ2-1; D gene unclear. The CDR3 has 13 residues. Germline values: CDR1 SGHRS, CDR2 YFSETQ. V lost 6 bases and J lost 10, with 17 bases in between. The CDR3, as DNA: TGCGCCAGCAATAACCAGGCCGATTCCGAGCAGTTCTTC. It is translated as CASNNQADSEQFF. Based on the CDR3 plus reference TRBV5-1 and TRBJ2-1, the full variable domain is KAGVTQTPRYLIKTRGQQVTLSCSPISGHRSVSWYQQTPGQGLQFLFEYFSETQRNKGNFPGRFSGRQFSNSRSEMNVSTLELGDSALYLCASNNQADSEQFFGPGTRLTVL.

This rearrangement joins TRBV3-1 to TRBJ2-1; D is perhaps TRBD1 (6 bases). The J call may be incorrect, as the DNA end agrees better with TRBJ2-5. Germline CDR1 LGHDT, CDR2 YNNKEL (reference sequence). The CDR3 is made up of 16 amino acids. The CDR3 coding sequence is TGTGCCAGCAGCCACCTTCTGGGGGACAACCAAGAGACCCAGTACTTC. It specifies CASSHLLGDNQETQYF.